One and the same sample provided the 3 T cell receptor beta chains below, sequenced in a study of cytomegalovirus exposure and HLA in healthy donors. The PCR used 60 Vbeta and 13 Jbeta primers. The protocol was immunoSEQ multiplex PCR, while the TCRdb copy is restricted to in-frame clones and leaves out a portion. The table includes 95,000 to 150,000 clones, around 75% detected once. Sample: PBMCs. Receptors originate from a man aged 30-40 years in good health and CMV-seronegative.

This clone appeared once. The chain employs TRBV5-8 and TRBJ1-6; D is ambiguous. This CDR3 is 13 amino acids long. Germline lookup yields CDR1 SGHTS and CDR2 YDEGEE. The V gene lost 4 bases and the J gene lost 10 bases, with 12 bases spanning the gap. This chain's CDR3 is CASSPLRYSPLHF. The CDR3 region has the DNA TGTGCCAGCAGCCCGCTCCGGTACTCACCCCTCCACTTT. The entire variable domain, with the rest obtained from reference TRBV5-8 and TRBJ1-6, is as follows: EAGVTQSPTHLIKTRGQQATLRCSPISGHTSVYWYQQALGLGLQFLLWYDEGEERNRGNFPPRFSGRQFPNYSSELNVNALELEDSALYLCASSPLRYSPLHFGNGTRLTVT.

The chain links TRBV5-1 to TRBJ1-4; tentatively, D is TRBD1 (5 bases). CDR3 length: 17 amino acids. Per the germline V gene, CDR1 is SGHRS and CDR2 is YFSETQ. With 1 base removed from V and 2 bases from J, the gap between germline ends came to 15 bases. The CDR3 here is CASSLTGEVWTNEKLFF. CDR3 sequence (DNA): TGCGCCAGCAGCTTGACGGGGGAAGTTTGGACTAATGAAAAACTGTTTTTT.

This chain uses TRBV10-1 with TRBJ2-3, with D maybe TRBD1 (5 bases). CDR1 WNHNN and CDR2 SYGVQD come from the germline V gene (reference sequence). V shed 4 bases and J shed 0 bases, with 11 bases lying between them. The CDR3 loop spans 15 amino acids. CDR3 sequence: CASSVRTSSTDTQYF. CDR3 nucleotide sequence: TGCGCCAGCAGTGTTCGGACATCTAGCACAGATACGCAGTATTTT.